The entry below gives a single TCR beta chain sequence along with its context. The count of this clone is one. Its antigen remains unidentified. The record has no base qualities; no much larger clone is one base away. This record comes from a study of siplizumab effects on memory and regulatory T cells (dated by TCRdb to between 2019 and 2020). In terms of the full investigation: The study examined how the anti-CD2 antibody siplizumab affects alloreactive T-cell subsets in allogeneic mixed lymphocyte reactions built from human PBMCs.

On the study overall, not on this receptor specifically: Compared with memory T cells, unstimulated naive T cells appeared more diverse, and naive cells seemed to make a substantial contribution to the alloresponse. In reactions with siplizumab, an average of approximately 70% of mappable alloreactive CD4+ clones were Treg-derived, compared with roughly 30% in control reactions. Roughly 80-95% of proliferating CD4+ or CD8+ clones could not be assigned a naive or memory phenotype. The cumulative frequency of alloreactive sequences traceable to unstimulated CD4+ memory T cells was significantly reduced by siplizumab. Whether proliferating Tregs from siplizumab cultures were suppressive was not functionally confirmed. Because sequences below about 10^-5 frequency were poorly captured, only a minor fraction of alloreactive clones could be mapped to unstimulated subsets.

V loses 8 bases of germline sequence and J loses 4 bases, and the interval between the two ends is 11 bases. The germline V gene gives CDR1 as MNHEY and CDR2 as SVGAGI. The cysteine opens and the phenylalanine closes a CDR3 of 13 amino acids. The only DNA kept is the CDR3, 39 bases in frame from the first base. Sorted unstimulated T cells, along with proliferating T cells recovered from mixed lymphocyte reactions, underwent TCRbeta CDR3 sequencing. Fresh whole blood from approximately ten HLA-typed healthy donors was used to isolate PBMCs. To prepare the library, the immunoSEQ multiplex PCR assay was applied. The deep sequencing platform assayed some 98,000 TCR templates per sample. Genomic DNA extracted from sorted T cells was the material used for TCRbeta CDR3 sequencing. Concerning the study's data processing: The R programming language was used for clonal analysis of the TCRbeta CDR3 data. Alloreactive CD4+ and CD8+ clones were defined by comparing unstimulated samples with post-reaction CFSE-low samples. Regulatory or non-regulatory origin of alloreactive CD4+ clones was assigned by matching sequences to the sorted unstimulated Treg and non-Treg repertoires. Drawn from immuneACCESS, this table holds only the in-frame rearrangements with V and J called that TCRdb kept. Clones are partly lost; checked studies trace under half to an unresolved V gene and leave the rest unexplained. V, J and clone size are taken as reported in that table, and D and trimming were inferred from the DNA itself. The sample table holds roughly 100,000 clones, of which 93% were seen once. The ten largest clones add up to 0.32% of the sample.

The chain employs TRBV6-5 and TRBJ1-4; the D gene is possibly TRBD1, with 5 bases matching. Input material: CD4+ T cells sorted from blood. The TCR was taken from a human donor in good health. The CDR3 has the sequence CASSGQDNEKLFF. The DNA sequence is TGTGCCAGCTCCGGACAAGATAATGAAAAACTGTTTTTT.